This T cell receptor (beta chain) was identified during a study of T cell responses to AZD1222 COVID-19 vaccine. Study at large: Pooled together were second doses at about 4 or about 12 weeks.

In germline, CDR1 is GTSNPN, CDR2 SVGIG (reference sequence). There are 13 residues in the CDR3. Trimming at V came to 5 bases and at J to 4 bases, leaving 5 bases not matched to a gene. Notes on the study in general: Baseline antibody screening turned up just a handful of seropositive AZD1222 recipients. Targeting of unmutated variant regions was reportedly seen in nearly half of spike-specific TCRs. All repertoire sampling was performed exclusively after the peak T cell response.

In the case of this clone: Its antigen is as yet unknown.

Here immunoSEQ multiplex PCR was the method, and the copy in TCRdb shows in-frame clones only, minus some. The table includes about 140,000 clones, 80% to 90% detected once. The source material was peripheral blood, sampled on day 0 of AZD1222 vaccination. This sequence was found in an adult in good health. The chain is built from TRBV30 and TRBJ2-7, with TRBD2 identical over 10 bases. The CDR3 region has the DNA TGTGCCTGGGAGCCTAGCGGGAGATACGAGCAGTACTTC. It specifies CAWEPSGRYEQYF.